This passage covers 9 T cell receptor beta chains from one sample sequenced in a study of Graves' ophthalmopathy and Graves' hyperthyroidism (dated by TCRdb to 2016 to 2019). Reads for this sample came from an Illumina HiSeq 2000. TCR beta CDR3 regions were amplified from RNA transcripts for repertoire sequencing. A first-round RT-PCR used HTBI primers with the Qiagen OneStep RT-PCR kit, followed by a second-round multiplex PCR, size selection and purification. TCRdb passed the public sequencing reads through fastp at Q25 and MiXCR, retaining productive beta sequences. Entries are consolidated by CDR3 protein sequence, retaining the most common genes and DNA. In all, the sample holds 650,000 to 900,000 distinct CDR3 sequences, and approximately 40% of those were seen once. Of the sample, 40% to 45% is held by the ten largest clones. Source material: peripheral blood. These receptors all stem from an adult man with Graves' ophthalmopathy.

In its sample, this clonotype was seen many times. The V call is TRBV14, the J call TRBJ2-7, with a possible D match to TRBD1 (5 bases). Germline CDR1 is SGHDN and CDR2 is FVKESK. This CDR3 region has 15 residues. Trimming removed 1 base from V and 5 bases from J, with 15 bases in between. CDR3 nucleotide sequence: TGTGCCAGCAGCCAAGGACCCAGGTGGGGCGACGAGCAGTACTTC. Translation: CASSQGPRWGDEQYF.

The CDR3 spells CASSLIAGIQETQYF. CDR3 coding DNA: TGTGCCAGCAGCTTAATAGCCGGGATACAAGAGACCCAGTACTTC. The J gene is TRBJ2-5, the V gene TRBV7-9; maybe TRBD2 (5 bases). V was clipped by 2 bases and J by 2 bases, with 12 bases between them. The CDR3 runs to 15 residues. Germline V CDR1 and CDR2: SEHNR, FQNEAQ (reference sequence).

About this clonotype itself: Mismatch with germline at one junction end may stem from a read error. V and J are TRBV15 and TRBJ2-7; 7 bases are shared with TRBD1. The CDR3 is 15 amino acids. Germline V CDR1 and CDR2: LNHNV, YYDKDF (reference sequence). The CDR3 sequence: CAASSKDRRTYEQYF. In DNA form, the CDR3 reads TGTGCCGCCAGCTCTAAGGACAGGCGGACCTACGAGCAGTACTTC.

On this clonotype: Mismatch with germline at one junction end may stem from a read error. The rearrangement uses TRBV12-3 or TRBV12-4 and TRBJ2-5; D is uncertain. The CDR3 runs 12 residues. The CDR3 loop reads CAGSLNRETQYF. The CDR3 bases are TGTGCCGGCAGTTTAAACCGGGAGACCCAGTACTTC.

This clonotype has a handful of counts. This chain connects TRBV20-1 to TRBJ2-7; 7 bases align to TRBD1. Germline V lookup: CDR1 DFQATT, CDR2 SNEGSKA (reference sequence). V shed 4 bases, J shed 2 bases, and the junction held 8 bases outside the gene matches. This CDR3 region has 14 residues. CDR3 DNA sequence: TGCAGTGCTAACACAAGACAGGGTACCTACGAGCAGTACTTC. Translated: CSANTRQGTYEQYF.

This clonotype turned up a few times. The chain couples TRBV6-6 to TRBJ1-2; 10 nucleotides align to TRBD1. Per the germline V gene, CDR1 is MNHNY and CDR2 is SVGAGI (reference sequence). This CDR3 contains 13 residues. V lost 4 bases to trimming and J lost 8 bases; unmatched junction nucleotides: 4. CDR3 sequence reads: CASSLRTGGGYTF. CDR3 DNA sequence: TGTGCCAGCAGTTTAAGGACAGGGGGAGGCTACACCTTC.

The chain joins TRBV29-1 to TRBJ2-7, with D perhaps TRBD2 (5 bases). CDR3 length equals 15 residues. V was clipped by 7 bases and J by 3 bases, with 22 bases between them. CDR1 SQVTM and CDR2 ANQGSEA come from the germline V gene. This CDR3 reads CSAPEALCGNYEQYF. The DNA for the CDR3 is TGCAGCGCCCCGGAGGCCCTGTGTGGGAACTACGAGCAGTACTTC.

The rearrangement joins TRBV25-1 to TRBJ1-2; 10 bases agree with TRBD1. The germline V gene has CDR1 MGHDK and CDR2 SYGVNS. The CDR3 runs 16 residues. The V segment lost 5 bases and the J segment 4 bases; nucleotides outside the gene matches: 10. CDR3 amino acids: CASSLGGDRGAYGYTF. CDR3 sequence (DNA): TGTGCCAGCAGTTTAGGAGGGGACAGGGGCGCCTATGGCTACACCTTC.

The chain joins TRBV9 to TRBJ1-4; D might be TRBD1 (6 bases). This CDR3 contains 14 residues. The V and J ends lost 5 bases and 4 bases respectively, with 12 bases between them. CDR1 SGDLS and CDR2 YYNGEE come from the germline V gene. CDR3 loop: CASRTGTSNEKLFF. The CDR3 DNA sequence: TGTGCCAGCAGGACCGGGACAAGTAATGAAAAACTGTTTTTT.